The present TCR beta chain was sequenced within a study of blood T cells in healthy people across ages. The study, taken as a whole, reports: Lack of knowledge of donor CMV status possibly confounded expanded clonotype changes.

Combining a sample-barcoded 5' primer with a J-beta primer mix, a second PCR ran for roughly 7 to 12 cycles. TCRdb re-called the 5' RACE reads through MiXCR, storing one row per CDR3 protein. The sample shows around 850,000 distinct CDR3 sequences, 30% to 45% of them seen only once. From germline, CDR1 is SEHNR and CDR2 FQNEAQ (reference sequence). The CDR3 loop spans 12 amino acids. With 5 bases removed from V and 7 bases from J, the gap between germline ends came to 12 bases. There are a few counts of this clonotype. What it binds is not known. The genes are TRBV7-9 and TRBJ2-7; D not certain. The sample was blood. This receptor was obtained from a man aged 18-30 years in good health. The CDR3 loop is CASSQSVGEQYF. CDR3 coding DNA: TGTGCCAGCAGCCAGTCCGTGGGAGAGCAGTACTTC.